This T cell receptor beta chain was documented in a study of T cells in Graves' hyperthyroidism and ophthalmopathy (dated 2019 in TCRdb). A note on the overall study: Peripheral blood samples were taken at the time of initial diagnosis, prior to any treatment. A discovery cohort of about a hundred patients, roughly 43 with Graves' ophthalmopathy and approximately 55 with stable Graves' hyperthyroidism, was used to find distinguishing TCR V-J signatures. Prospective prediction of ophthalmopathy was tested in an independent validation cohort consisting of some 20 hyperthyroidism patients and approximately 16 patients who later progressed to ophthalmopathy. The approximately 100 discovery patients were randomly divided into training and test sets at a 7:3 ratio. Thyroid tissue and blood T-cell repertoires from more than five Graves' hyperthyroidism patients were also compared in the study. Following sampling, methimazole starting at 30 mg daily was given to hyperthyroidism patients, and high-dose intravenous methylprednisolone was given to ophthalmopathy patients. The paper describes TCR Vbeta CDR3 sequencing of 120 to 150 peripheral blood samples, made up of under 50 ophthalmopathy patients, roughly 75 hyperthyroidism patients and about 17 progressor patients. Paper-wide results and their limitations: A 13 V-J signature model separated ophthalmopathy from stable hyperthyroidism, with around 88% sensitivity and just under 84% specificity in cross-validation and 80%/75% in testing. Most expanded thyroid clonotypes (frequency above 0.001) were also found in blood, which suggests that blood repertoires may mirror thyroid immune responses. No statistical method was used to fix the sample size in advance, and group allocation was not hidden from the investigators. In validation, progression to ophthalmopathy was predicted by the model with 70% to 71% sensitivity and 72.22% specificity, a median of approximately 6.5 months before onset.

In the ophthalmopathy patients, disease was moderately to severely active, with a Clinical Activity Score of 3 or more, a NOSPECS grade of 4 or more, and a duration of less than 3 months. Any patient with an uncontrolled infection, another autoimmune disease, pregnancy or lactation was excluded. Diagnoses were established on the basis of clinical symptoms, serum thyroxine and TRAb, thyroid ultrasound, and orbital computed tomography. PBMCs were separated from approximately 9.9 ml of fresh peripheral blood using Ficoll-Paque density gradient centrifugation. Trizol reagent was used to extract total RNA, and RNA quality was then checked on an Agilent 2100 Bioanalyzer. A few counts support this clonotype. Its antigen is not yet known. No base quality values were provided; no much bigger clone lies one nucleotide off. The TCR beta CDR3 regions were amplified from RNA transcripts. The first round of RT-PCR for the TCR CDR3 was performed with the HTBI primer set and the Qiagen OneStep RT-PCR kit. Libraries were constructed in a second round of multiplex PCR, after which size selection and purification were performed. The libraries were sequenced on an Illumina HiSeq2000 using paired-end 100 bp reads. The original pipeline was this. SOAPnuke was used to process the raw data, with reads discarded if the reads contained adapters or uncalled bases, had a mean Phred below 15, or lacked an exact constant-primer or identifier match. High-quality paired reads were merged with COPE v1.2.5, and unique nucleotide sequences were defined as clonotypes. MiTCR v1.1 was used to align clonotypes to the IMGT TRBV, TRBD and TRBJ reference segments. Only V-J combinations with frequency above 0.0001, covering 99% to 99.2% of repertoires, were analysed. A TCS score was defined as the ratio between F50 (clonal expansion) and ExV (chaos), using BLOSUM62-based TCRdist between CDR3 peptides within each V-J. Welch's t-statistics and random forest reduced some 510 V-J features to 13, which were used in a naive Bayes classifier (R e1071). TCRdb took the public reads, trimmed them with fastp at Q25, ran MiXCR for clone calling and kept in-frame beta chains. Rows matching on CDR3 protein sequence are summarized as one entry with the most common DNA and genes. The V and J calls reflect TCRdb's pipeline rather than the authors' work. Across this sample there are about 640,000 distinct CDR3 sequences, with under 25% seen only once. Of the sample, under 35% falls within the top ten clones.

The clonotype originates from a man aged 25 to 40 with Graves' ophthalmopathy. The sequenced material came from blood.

The CDR3: CASSFITGIDGYTF. The DNA sequence follows: TGCGCCAGCAGCTTTATCACAGGGATAGATGGCTACACCTTC. The sequence is built from TRBV5-1 and TRBJ1-2; the D gene is perhaps TRBD1, from 6 matching bases. From the cysteine up to the phenylalanine, the CDR3 has a length of 14 residues. Here the CDR3 DNA is all that survives: 42 bases in frame from base 1. From a lookup of the germline V gene, CDR1 and CDR2 are SGHRS and YFSETQ. Between the V and J ends, shortened by 2 bases and 6 bases respectively, the junction contains 14 bases.